Listed below are T cell receptor beta chains from one sample, sequenced in a study of identifying expanded T cells in peripheral blood. Method: immunoSEQ multiplex PCR; TCRdb's copy keeps in-frame clones and lacks some. The table lists some 95,000 clones, approximately 91% of them singletons. Sequencing was performed on blood. These receptors came from a person aged 18 to 75 in good health. Both conserved end residues are part of each CDR3. Fields, in order: clone size, J gene, D gene, V gene, CDR3 protein, CDR3 DNA. A D gene is named only where the DNA matches it firmly. A clone size is listed for some rows: how often the clone was seen (once, few, many), or a class if it is expanded.

size: .
J: TRBJ1-4
D: .
V: TRBV7-9
CDR3: CASSFPGQNEKLFF
DNA: TGTGCCAGCAGCTTCCCGGGGCAGAATGAAAAACTGTTTTTT

size: .
J: TRBJ2-6
D: .
V: TRBV19
CDR3: CASSIVGRGANVLTF
DNA: TGTGCCAGTAGTATAGTGGGGCGGGGGGCCAACGTCCTGACTTTC

size: .
J: TRBJ1-6
D: .
V: TRBV5-1
CDR3: CASSLDQAIDSPLHF
DNA: TGCGCCAGCAGCTTGGATCAGGCTATTGATTCACCCCTCCACTTT

size: .
J: TRBJ1-3
D: .
V: TRBV4-2
CDR3: CASSQGLGGPGNTIYF
DNA: TGTGCCAGCAGCCAAGGTCTCGGGGGGCCTGGAAACACCATATATTTT

size: .
J: TRBJ1-2
D: .
V: TRBV5-1
CDR3: CASSLEGSEYGYTF
DNA: TGCGCCAGCAGCTTGGAGGGGTCGGAGTATGGCTACACCTTC

size: .
J: TRBJ2-1
D: .
V: TRBV6-5
CDR3: CASSYSRSHEQFF
DNA: TGTGCCAGCAGTTACTCGAGAAGCCATGAGCAGTTCTTC

size: .
J: TRBJ1-5
D: .
V: TRBV19
CDR3: CASSIFPSGAGGFSNQPQHF
DNA: TGTGCCAGTAGTATATTCCCTAGTGGGGCTGGGGGCTTCAGCAATCAGCCCCAGCATTTT

size: .
J: TRBJ2-1
D: .
V: TRBV6-5
CDR3: CASSFQGSRDNEQFF
DNA: TGTGCCAGCAGTTTTCAGGGGTCCCGTGACAATGAGCAGTTCTTC

size: .
J: TRBJ1-1
D: .
V: TRBV7-3
CDR3: CASSLQYLDTEAFF
DNA: TGTGCCAGCAGCTTACAATATCTTGACACTGAAGCTTTCTTT

size: few
J: TRBJ1-5
D: TRBD1
V: TRBV7-9
CDR3: CASSTHPGGSNQPQHF
DNA: TGTGCCAGCAGCACGCACCCAGGGGGCAGCAATCAGCCCCAGCATTTT

size: .
J: TRBJ1-3
D: .
V: TRBV29-1
CDR3: CSVGRGRSGNTIYF
DNA: TGCAGCGTTGGGAGGGGTCGTTCTGGAAACACCATATATTTT

size: .
J: TRBJ1-1
D: .
V: TRBV5-5
CDR3: CASSPRGFVNTEAFF
DNA: TGTGCCAGCAGTCCAAGGGGGTTCGTGAACACTGAAGCTTTCTTT

size: .
J: TRBJ2-7
D: .
V: TRBV5-6
CDR3: CASSSSSGYEQYF
DNA: TGTGCCAGCAGCTCTTCCAGTGGCTACGAGCAGTACTTC

size: .
J: TRBJ1-2
D: .
V: TRBV5-6
CDR3: CASSITGINYGYTF
DNA: TGTGCCAGCAGCATTACAGGGATTAACTATGGCTACACCTTC

size: .
J: TRBJ2-3
D: TRBD1
V: TRBV7-2
CDR3: CASSLVLGDRGTDTQYF
DNA: TGTGCCAGCAGCTTAGTTCTTGGGGACAGAGGCACAGATACGCAGTATTTT

size: once
J: TRBJ2-3
D: .
V: TRBV14
CDR3: CASSQAPDTQYF
DNA: TGTGCCAGCAGCCAAGCTCCAGATACGCAGTATTTT

size: .
J: TRBJ1-2
D: .
V: TRBV4-1
CDR3: CASSQERGSYTF
DNA: TGCGCCAGCAGCCAAGAGAGGGGCAGCTACACCTTC

size: .
J: TRBJ1-2
D: .
V: TRBV5-1
CDR3: CASSLARDNYGYTF
DNA: TGCGCCAGCAGCTTGGCCCGGGATAACTATGGCTACACCTTC

size: .
J: TRBJ2-4
D: TRBD2
V: TRBV6-1
CDR3: CASRGGAGNIQYF
DNA: TGTGCCAGCCGGGGGGGCGCGGGAAACATTCAGTACTTC

size: .
J: TRBJ2-1
D: TRBD1
V: TRBV5-1
CDR3: CASSRGGTGYNEQFF
DNA: TGCGCCAGCAGCCGGGGCGGGACAGGGTACAATGAGCAGTTCTTC